Presented here are 21 T cell receptor beta chains from one specimen sequenced in a study of cytomegalovirus exposure and HLA in healthy donors. A multiplex PCR was run with 60 Vbeta primers and 13 Jbeta primers. Here immunoSEQ multiplex PCR was the method, and the copy in TCRdb shows in-frame clones only, minus some. The sample holds 170,000 or so clones; 70% to 80% are singletons and the top ten take around 2.4%. Sample: PBMCs. The origin of the receptors is a man in his fifties or sixties in good health and CMV-seronegative.

The chain is built from TRBV9 and TRBJ2-5, with D tentatively TRBD2 (5 bases). The CDR3 covers 15 residues. Trimming took 0 bases from V and 2 from J, leaving 11 bases between them. The V gene's germline CDR1 is SGDLS and CDR2 YYNGEE. In DNA form, the CDR3 reads TGTGCCAGCAGCGTAGGGGGTCTAGCTCAAGAGACCCAGTACTTC. Protein product: CASSVGGLAQETQYF.

This chain uses TRBV7-9 with TRBJ1-1, with 11 bases lining up with TRBD1. The V gene's germline CDR1 is SEHNR and CDR2 FQNEAQ (reference sequence). The CDR3 extends over 16 amino acids. Trimming removed 1 base from V and 5 bases from J; junction bases left unmatched: 6. CDR3 in amino acids: CASSLGDRGKNTEAFF. CDR3 in DNA: TGTGCCAGCAGCTTAGGGGACAGGGGGAAGAATACTGAAGCTTTCTTT. The variable domain in full, completed from reference TRBV7-9 and TRBJ1-1, reads DTGVSQNPRHKITKRGQNVTFRCDPISEHNRLYWYRQTLGQGPEFLTYFQNEAQLEKSRLLSDRFSAERPKGSFSTLEIQRTEQGDSAMYLCASSLGDRGKNTEAFFGQGTRLTVV.

In its sample, this clone was seen a few times. V and J are TRBV4-2 and TRBJ2-3, with D perhaps TRBD2 (6 bases). Germline CDR1 LGHNA, CDR2 YNFKEQ. The CDR3 consists of 16 residues. V shed 0 bases and J shed 0 bases, with 10 bases lying between them. The CDR3 bases are TGTGCCAGCAGCCAAGATTCGGGGGACAGCACAGATACGCAGTATTTT. Translation gives CASSQDSGDSTDTQYF.

Concerning this clone itself: The junction departs from the called germline gene at one end, perhaps through a read error. The chain carries TRBV5-1 and TRBJ1-5, with D perhaps matching TRBD1 (5 bases). This CDR3 is 14 amino acids long. Germline lookup yields CDR1 SGHRS and CDR2 YFSETQ. CDR3 nucleotide sequence: TGCGCCAGCAAAAAGGAGGGGAACAATCAGCCCCAGAATTTT. Its protein product is CASKKEGNNQPQNF. Full variable domain (missing parts from reference TRBV5-1 and TRBJ1-5): KAGVTQTPRYLIKTRGQQVTLSCSPISGHRSVSWYQQTPGQGLQFLFEYFSETQRNKGNFPGRFSGRQFSNSRSEMNVSTLELGDSALYLCASKKEGNNQPQNFGDGTRLSIL.

The chain has TRBV27 and TRBJ2-5; TRBD1 matches 12 bases. This CDR3 has 16 amino acids. Germline CDR1 reads MNHEY; CDR2 reads SMNVEV (reference sequence). V lost 5 bases to trimming and J lost 5 bases; unmatched junction nucleotides: 9. The chain's CDR3 is CASSPTRDRGRETQYF. The CDR3 bases are TGTGCCAGCAGTCCAACCCGGGACAGGGGGCGGGAGACCCAGTACTTC.

The chain combines TRBV9 with TRBJ2-5; 11 nucleotides agree with TRBD2. The V gene's germline CDR1 is SGDLS and CDR2 YYNGEE. The V gene end was trimmed by 2 bases and the J gene end by 4 bases; junction bases not matched to a gene: 1. The CDR3 is 14 residues long. The CDR3 sequence: CASSVGTSGETQYF. As DNA, the CDR3 is TGTGCCAGCAGCGTCGGGACTAGCGGAGAGACCCAGTACTTC.

The V and J genes are TRBV19 and TRBJ1-5, with a weak D call TRBD1 (6 bases). CDR1 and CDR2 from the germline V gene are LNHDA and SQIVND (reference sequence). The length of the CDR3 is 14 residues. Trimming pared 7 bases from V and 7 bases from J, leaving 17 bases between. CDR3 loop: CASKVWGLDQPQHF. As DNA, the CDR3 is TGTGCCAGTAAGGTCTGGGGGCTAGACCAGCCCCAGCATTTT.

The CDR3 bases are TGTGCCAGCAGTTACTCCAGGCAGGGGAAGGGCTACACCTTC. Encoded protein: CASSYSRQGKGYTF. V and J are TRBV6-5 and TRBJ1-2; weak D call: TRBD1 (6 bases). Trimming removed 0 bases from V and 8 bases from J, with 13 bases in between. The CDR3 spans 14 residues. Germline V lookup: CDR1 MNHEY, CDR2 SVGAGI.

The chain's CDR3 is CASRGQGTFYGYTF. CDR3 DNA sequence: TGTGCCAGCAGGGGCCAGGGGACATTTTATGGCTACACCTTC. V and J are TRBV28 and TRBJ1-2, with TRBD1 as a possible D gene (6 bases). There are 14 residues in the CDR3. V was shortened by 6 bases and J by 5 bases, with 16 bases between the two germline ends. Germline CDR1 reads MDHEN; CDR2 reads SYDVKM.

The V call is TRBV5-1, the J call TRBJ2-5; 8 positions match TRBD2. The length of the CDR3 is 14 residues. CDR1 is SGHRS and CDR2 is YFSETQ in the germline V gene. Trimming cost V 4 bases and J 5 bases; bases outside gene matches: 7. CDR3 nucleotide sequence: TGCGCCAGCAGCAGAGGGACTAGGGCGGAGACCCAGTACTTC. It translates to CASSRGTRAETQYF.

This chain links TRBV18 with TRBJ2-7; a weak D match, TRBD2 (5 bases). V lost 2 bases, J lost 1 base, and 9 bases lay in between. This CDR3 is 14 amino acids long. Germline lookup yields CDR1 KGHSH and CDR2 LQKENI. CDR3 sequence: CASSPAGASYEQYF. CDR3 bases: TGTGCCAGCTCACCAGCGGGCGCGTCCTACGAGCAGTACTTC.

The CDR3 DNA follows: TGTGCCAGCAGTGAGGGCGGGAGCTCCTACGAGCAGTACTTC. It translates to CASSEGGSSYEQYF. The rearrangement uses TRBV6-1 and TRBJ2-7; the match to TRBD2 covers 7 bases. Germline trimming cut 3 bases from V and 0 bases from J; bases unmatched to any gene: 2. This CDR3 spans 14 amino acids. Germline V CDR1 and CDR2: MNHNS, SASEGT.

The chain recombines TRBV2 with TRBJ2-7, with TRBD1 identical over 9 bases. The CDR3 runs to 15 residues. With 5 bases clipped from V and 5 bases from J, the junction kept 10 bases outside the gene matches. The germline V gene has CDR1 SNHLY and CDR2 FYNNEI. CDR3: CASSREGQGLHEQYF. CDR3 nucleotides: TGTGCCAGCAGTAGAGAGGGACAGGGACTTCACGAGCAGTACTTC.

This chain joins TRBV27 and TRBJ2-1, with 7 bases aligning to TRBD1. The ends lost 7 bases at V and 6 bases at J; junction bases unmatched: 3. The V gene's germline CDR1 is MNHEY and CDR2 SMNVEV (reference sequence). The length of the CDR3 is 12 residues. CDR3 in amino acids: CASKPGGNEQFF. Here the CDR3 DNA reads TGTGCCAGCAAGCCAGGGGGCAATGAGCAGTTCTTC.

This clone has more than one count but fewer than ten. V and J are TRBV5-1 and TRBJ2-3, with a weak D call TRBD2 (7 bases). This CDR3 has 16 residues. Germline CDR1 reads SGHRS; CDR2 reads YFSETQ. Trimming pared 4 bases from V and 1 base from J, leaving 16 bases between. The CDR3 region has the DNA TGCGCCAGCAGCCCGAAAGGGGGGGCGGGCACAGATACGCAGTATTTT. Protein product: CASSPKGGAGTDTQYF.

The rearrangement links TRBV27 to TRBJ1-2; no clear D. Germline CDR1 is MNHEY and CDR2 is SMNVEV (reference sequence). The CDR3 runs 13 residues. V was clipped by 6 bases and J by 7 bases, with 15 bases between them. The CDR3 DNA reads as TGTGCCAGCAGCTCCTCGTACCGGGGTGGCTACACCTTC. Encoded protein: CASSSSYRGGYTF.

The genes are TRBV4-1 and TRBJ2-3; D is perhaps TRBD2 (6 bases). Germline V gene lookup returns CDR1 MGHRA and CDR2 YSYEKL. There are 15 residues in the CDR3. V was pared by 0 bases and J by 6 bases, with 13 bases between. CDR3 residues: CASSQDWPGVDTQYF. The DNA of the CDR3 is TGCGCCAGCAGCCAAGATTGGCCGGGAGTGGATACGCAGTATTTT.

V usage is TRBV27 and J usage is TRBJ2-7; D possibly corresponds to TRBD1 (6 bases). Trimming left V 4 bases short and J 0 bases short, with 13 bases between. The germline gives CDR1 MNHEY, CDR2 SMNVEV (reference sequence). This CDR3 is built from 15 residues. The CDR3 protein is CASSSSPDSSYEQYF. The CDR3, as DNA: TGTGCCAGCAGTTCAAGCCCGGACAGCTCCTACGAGCAGTACTTC.

This chain uses TRBV10-1 with TRBJ1-6; weak D call: TRBD1 (6 bases). The V gene's germline CDR1 is WNHNN and CDR2 SYGVQD (reference sequence). Trimming cost V 3 bases and J 8 bases, with 17 bases left between them. The CDR3 extends over 16 amino acids. DNA of the CDR3: TGCGCCAGCAGTGACGCGGGGGGCGGTGGGGATTCACCCCTCCACTTT. Translation: CASSDAGGGGDSPLHF.

The chain couples TRBV7-2 to TRBJ2-2, with 7 bases fitting TRBD1. With 5 bases clipped from V and 5 bases from J, the junction kept 11 bases outside the gene matches. The CDR3 sequence is 16 residues long. The germline gives CDR1 SGHTA, CDR2 FQGNSA. CDR3 coding DNA: TGTGCCAGCAGCCCCTACTCCGGGACAGAGACCGGGGAGCTGTTTTTT. It codes for CASSPYSGTETGELFF.

This clone has just a few counts. The V call is TRBV30, the J call TRBJ1-1; possibly TRBD1 for D (6 bases). Germline CDR1 reads GTSNPN; CDR2 reads SVGIG (reference sequence). Trimming stripped 4 bases from V and 4 bases from J, with 13 bases between. The CDR3 contains 13 residues. The CDR3 loop reads CAWTQGLGTEAFF. CDR3 bases: TGTGCCTGGACCCAGGGGTTAGGCACTGAAGCTTTCTTT. The full variable domain, with the rest looked up from reference TRBV30 and TRBJ1-1, is SQTIHQWPATLVQPVGSPLSLECTVEGTSNPNLYWYRQAAGRGLQLLFYSVGIGQISSEVPQNLSASRPQDRQFILSSKKLLLSDSGFYLCAWTQGLGTEAFFGQGTRLTVV.